These T cell receptor beta chains were read from a single sample in a study. MiXCR, applied by TCRdb to the RT-PCR reads, yields one record per CDR3 protein. The table records around 700,000 distinct CDR3 sequences, 14% of them present only once. Material: memory CD4+ T cells from blood. The receptors shown here come from a female donor in good health, serving as a healthy control. CDR3s include the opening cysteine and the closing phenylalanine or tryptophan. Fields, in order: clone size, V gene, D gene, J gene, CDR3 protein, CDR3 DNA. A D gene is named only where the DNA matches it firmly. Expanded clones are given a class, and other clones once, few, many or no size at all.

>NA|TRBV5-1|NA|TRBJ1-3
CASGQDASGNTIYF
TGCGCCAGCGGTCAAGACGCCTCTGGAAACACCATATATTTT
>NA|TRBV5-6|NA|TRBJ2-5
CASSFMGTEYQETQYF
TGTGCCAGCAGCTTTATGGGGACGGAGTACCAAGAGACCCAGTACTTC
>many|TRBV29-1|NA|TRBJ2-1
CSVDRNEQFF
TGCAGCGTTGACCGTAATGAGCAGTTCTTC
>NA|TRBV6-2/TRBV6-3|TRBD1|TRBJ2-1
CASKRTGTYNEQFF
TGTGCCAGCAAACGGACAGGGACTTACAATGAGCAGTTCTTC
>NA|TRBV7-2|TRBD2|TRBJ2-2
CASSLAPVGSGSHTGELFF
TGTGCCAGCAGCTTAGCGCCGGTCGGGAGCGGGAGTCATACCGGGGAGCTGTTTTTT
>many|TRBV6-5|NA|TRBJ2-4
CASSSLRDFLNIQYF
TGTGCCAGCAGTTCCTTACGGGATTTTCTAAACATTCAGTACTTC
>many|TRBV7-2|NA|TRBJ1-5
CASSLGVGKGNQPQHF
TGTGCCAGCAGCTTAGGGGTCGGGAAGGGCAATCAGCCCCAGCATTTT
>NA|TRBV20-1|TRBD2|TRBJ2-7
CSARGGSGSPPYEQYF
TGCAGTGCTAGAGGGGGCAGCGGGAGTCCCCCCTACGAGCAGTACTTC
>many|TRBV29-1|TRBD2|TRBJ2-7
CSVPNLAGGTYEQYF
TGCAGCGTTCCGAACCTAGCGGGGGGGACCTACGAGCAGTACTTC
>few|TRBV9|NA|TRBJ2-3
CASSVYDSTDTQYF
TGTGCCAGCAGCGTATACGATAGCACAGATACGCAGTATTTT
>many|TRBV20-1|TRBD1|TRBJ1-2
CSASRTGGVDGYTF
TGCAGTGCTTCCAGGACAGGGGGCGTGGATGGCTACACCTTC
>NA|TRBV30|NA|TRBJ1-1
CAWSYREDGTEAFF
TGTGCCTGGAGTTACAGGGAGGATGGCACTGAAGCTTTCTTT
>many|TRBV4-1|TRBD1|TRBJ2-2
CASSQEAQGITGELFF
TGCGCCAGCAGCCAAGAAGCACAGGGGATCACCGGGGAGCTGTTTTTT
>few|TRBV7-2|NA|TRBJ1-1
CASSSPDLMNTEAFF
TGTGCCAGCAGCTCCCCGGACCTAATGAACACTGAAGCTTTCTTT
>few|TRBV6-2/TRBV6-3|TRBD2|TRBJ2-7
CATIRPGTTFYEQYF
TGTGCCACCATTCGTCCAGGGACTACATTTTACGAGCAGTACTTC
>few|TRBV6-4|NA|TRBJ1-1
CASKGPRNTEAFF
TGTGCCAGCAAGGGACCGAGGAACACTGAAGCTTTCTTT
>few|TRBV4-1|NA|TRBJ1-5
CASSLVGLYNQPQHF
TGCGCCAGCAGCCTTGTGGGGCTCTACAATCAGCCCCAGCATTTT
>NA|TRBV7-2|TRBD2|TRBJ2-2
CASSLSAGGDTGELFF
TGTGCCAGCAGCTTATCAGCGGGGGGAGACACCGGGGAGCTGTTTTTT
>few|TRBV2|NA|TRBJ1-3
CASPDGSSGNTIYF
TGTGCCAGCCCGGACGGTAGCTCTGGAAACACCATATATTTT
>many|TRBV5-1|TRBD2|TRBJ2-4
CASSFGTSAQNIQYF
TGCGCCAGCAGCTTCGGGACTAGCGCGCAAAACATTCAGTACTTC
>few|TRBV10-3|NA|TRBJ1-2
CAITSVANGYTF
TGTGCCATCACCTCGGTAGCAAATGGCTACACCTTC
>few|TRBV20-1|TRBD1|TRBJ1-6
CSAPRGQISNSPLHF
TGCAGTGCTCCGAGGGGGCAGATTTCTAATTCACCCCTCCACTTT
>NA|TRBV20-1|TRBD2|TRBJ2-1
CSAPYAGASSYNEQFF
TGCAGTGCCCCGTATGCGGGAGCTAGCTCCTACAATGAGCAGTTCTTC
>NA|TRBV24-1|NA|TRBJ2-6
CATSDSRGANVLTF
TGTGCCACCAGTGATTCCCGTGGGGCCAACGTCCTGACTTTC
>many|TRBV6-5|TRBD2|TRBJ2-1
CASGGLAENEQFF
TGTGCCAGCGGGGGACTAGCGGAAAATGAGCAGTTCTTC
>NA|TRBV30|NA|TRBJ2-3
CAWSRGAATSTDTQYF
TGTGCCTGGAGTAGGGGGGCCGCTACAAGCACAGATACGCAGTATTTT
>few|TRBV6-5|TRBD1|TRBJ1-3
CASRPGTGGRNTIYF
TGTGCCAGCAGACCCGGGACAGGGGGTAGAAACACCATATATTTT
>few|TRBV6-2/TRBV6-3|NA|TRBJ2-3
CASSRGGGGADTQYF
TGTGCCAGCAGCCGGGGAGGAGGGGGAGCAGATACGCAGTATTTT
>many|TRBV5-5|NA|TRBJ2-5
CASSLYAQGPGETQYF
TGTGCCAGCAGCTTGTATGCTCAGGGGCCAGGAGAGACCCAGTACTTC
>NA|TRBV12-3/TRBV12-4|TRBD2|TRBJ2-1
CASSFMGGRSNEQFF
TGTGCCAGCAGTTTTATGGGCGGGAGGAGCAATGAGCAGTTCTTC
>few|TRBV7-2|NA|TRBJ1-4
CASSKSGRNEKLFF
TGTGCCAGCAGCAAATCCGGACGTAATGAAAAACTGTTTTTT
>NA|TRBV7-8|NA|TRBJ1-2
CASSSTRANYGYTF
TGTGCCAGCAGCTCCACACGGGCTAACTATGGCTACACCTTC
>NA|TRBV7-2|NA|TRBJ1-5
CASKFAGGNQPQHF
TGTGCCAGCAAGTTCGCGGGGGGCAATCAGCCCCAGCATTTT